Shown below are 20 T cell receptor beta chains from a single sample sequenced in a study of CXCR3-negative and CXCR3-positive naive CD8 T cells. The authors made the TRB cDNA libraries by 5' RACE using UMI labels. Each CDR3 protein gets one entry in TCRdb, which reprocessed the 5' RACE reads and gives no DNA. This repertoire comprises about 150,000 distinct CDR3 sequences; its ten largest clones make up 0.45% to 0.6%. Findings and limits, study-wide: In CXCR3-positive naive cells, the TRB CDR3s were more hydrophobic than in CXCR3-negative naive cells.

Their antigen targets remain unknown. The sequencing input was naive CXCR3+ CD8+ T cells from blood. Noted subset: CD45RO-CCR7+CD27+CD95- naive CD8+ T cells expressing CXCR3 (TNR3+). These receptors all come from a human donor in good health. Some clones in this sample may be carry-over from other donors' samples.

The genes are TRBV28 and TRBJ2-1; the D call of TRBD2 rests on TCRdb alone, since no DNA is present to check it. CDR1 and CDR2 (germline): MDHEN, SYDVKM. The CDR3 is 19 amino acids. The CDR3 loop is CASSPGTSGFYEAYNEQFF.

CDR3 residues: CASQSTAVEQPQHF. This sequence joins TRBV2 and TRBJ1-5. Germline CDR1 is SNHLY and CDR2 is FYNNEI. This CDR3 has 14 residues.

The chain carries TRBV7-8 and TRBJ2-5; the D call from TCRdb, TRBD2, cannot be confirmed without DNA. Germline V gene data show CDR1 as SGHVS and CDR2 as FQNEAQ. This CDR3 has 17 residues. The CDR3: CASSDPRQWEGWETQYF.

The V gene is TRBV29-1, the J gene TRBJ2-1; TCRdb calls TRBD1, which cannot be checked without DNA. CDR1 and CDR2 (germline): SQVTM, ANQGSEA. The CDR3 covers 12 residues. CDR3 sequence reads: CSVDLGGSEQFF.

The chain has TRBV14 and TRBJ2-3; TCRdb designates TRBD2, a call that cannot be tested without DNA. This CDR3 contains 15 residues. CDR1 and CDR2 (germline): SGHDN, FVKESK. CDR3 amino acids: CASTTLAGGPDTQYF. Complete variable domain (other parts from reference TRBV14 and TRBJ2-3): EAGVTQFPSHSVIEKGQTVTLRCDPISGHDNLYWYRRVMGKEIKFLLHFVKESKQDESGMPNNRFLAERTGGTYSTLKVQPAELEDSGVYFCASTTLAGGPDTQYFGPGTRLTVL.

This chain uses TRBV21-1 with TRBJ2-7; TCRdb lists TRBD2, though no DNA is available to test this call. TRBV21-1 corresponds to a pseudogene. The CDR3 is 14 amino acids. The chain's CDR3 is CASGSTSGSYEQYF.

The chain is built from TRBV19 and TRBJ2-7; TCRdb gives TRBD1 as the D gene, but with no DNA this cannot be confirmed. This CDR3 contains 17 residues. The germline V gene encodes CDR1 LNHDA and CDR2 SQIVND (reference sequence). CDR3 residues: CASSSRDRSPISYEQYF.

The chain carries TRBV25-1 and TRBJ2-5; TCRdb picks TRBD2, but there is no DNA to check that call. The germline CDR1 and CDR2 sequences are MGHDK and SYGVNS. This CDR3 has 14 residues. CDR3 amino acids: CASSEGGGAETQYF.

The chain links TRBV7-9 to TRBJ1-1; TCRdb picks TRBD1, but there is no DNA to check that call. The CDR3 is 16 amino acids. CDR1 and CDR2 (germline): SEHNR, FQNEAQ (reference sequence). This CDR3 is CASSGRLGAENTEAFF. The full variable domain, in which reference TRBV7-9 and TRBJ1-1 provide the parts outside the CDR3, is DTGVSQNPRHKITKRGQNVTFRCDPISEHNRLYWYRQTLGQGPEFLTYFQNEAQLEKSRLLSDRFSAERPKGSFSTLEIQRTEQGDSAMYLCASSGRLGAENTEAFFGQGTRLTVV.

The chain recombines TRBV10-3 with TRBJ2-7; TCRdb indicates TRBD2, and absent DNA this call remains unverified. This CDR3 has 15 residues. Germline V gene sequence: CDR1 ENHRY, CDR2 SYGVKD. The CDR3 sequence is CAISEEGRDSYEQYF.

The V call is TRBV19, the J call TRBJ2-1; lacking DNA, the TRBD2 call made by TCRdb goes unchecked. CDR3 size: 14 residues. Germline loops: CDR1 LNHDA, CDR2 SQIVND (reference sequence). The CDR3 sequence: CASSSAGVGNEQFF.

The chain links TRBV6-5 to TRBJ1-1; TCRdb lists TRBD1, though no DNA is available to test this call. Germline V CDR1 and CDR2: MNHEY, SVGAGI. The CDR3 has 13 amino acids. The CDR3 here is CASSYSGTAEAFF.

CDR3 protein: CSVWNPRGDGYTF. V and J are TRBV29-1 and TRBJ1-2; the TCRdb D gene call, TRBD1, has no DNA to confirm it. CDR3 length: 13 amino acids. Germline CDR1 reads SQVTM; CDR2 reads ANQGSEA.

The chain links TRBV19 to TRBJ1-1; checking the TCRdb D call of TRBD1 is not possible without DNA. Germline V gene lookup returns CDR1 LNHDA and CDR2 SQIVND (reference sequence). The length of the CDR3 is 15 residues. CDR3 region: CASSIVSGGTTEAFF. Complete variable domain (other parts from reference TRBV19 and TRBJ1-1): DGGITQSPKYLFRKEGQNVTLSCEQNLNHDAMYWYRQDPGQGLRLIYYSQIVNDFQKGDIAEGYSVSREKKESFPLTVTSAQKNPTAFYLCASSIVSGGTTEAFFGQGTRLTVV.

The chain employs TRBV19 and TRBJ1-6; no DNA is available, so the TRBD1 call from TCRdb remains unchecked. The V gene's germline CDR1 is LNHDA and CDR2 SQIVND (reference sequence). CDR3 size: 16 residues. CDR3 region: CASRNSDRGHRSPLHF.

This chain connects TRBV6-1 to TRBJ2-7; there is no DNA to check the TCRdb D call of TRBD1. This CDR3 comprises 15 residues. The germline V gene encodes CDR1 MNHNS and CDR2 SASEGT. The CDR3 reads CATQLRDRGDYEQYF.

The rearrangement links TRBV19 to TRBJ1-5; TCRdb selects TRBD1, and the lack of DNA leaves this call unchecked. The CDR3 runs to 17 residues. Germline-derived CDR1 and CDR2 are LNHDA and SQIVND (reference sequence). The CDR3 sequence: CASSIPTLQGGNQPQHF.

The CDR3 loop is CASMGGLYGYTF. The chain carries TRBV12-3 or TRBV12-4 and TRBJ1-2; the TCRdb D gene call, TRBD1, has no DNA to confirm it. CDR3 size: 12 residues.

This rearrangement joins TRBV10-1 to TRBJ2-1; the D gene TCRdb calls, TRBD1, cannot be checked with no DNA. Looked up from germline, CDR1 is WNHNN and CDR2 is SYGVQD (reference sequence). There are 15 residues in the CDR3. The CDR3 region is CASSDRGVFYNEQFF.

V and J are TRBV7-9 and TRBJ1-1; the TCRdb call, TRBD1, lacks DNA for checking. Germline V gene data show CDR1 as SEHNR and CDR2 as FQNEAQ (reference sequence). The CDR3 loop spans 12 amino acids. The CDR3 reads CASKPWGGEAFF.